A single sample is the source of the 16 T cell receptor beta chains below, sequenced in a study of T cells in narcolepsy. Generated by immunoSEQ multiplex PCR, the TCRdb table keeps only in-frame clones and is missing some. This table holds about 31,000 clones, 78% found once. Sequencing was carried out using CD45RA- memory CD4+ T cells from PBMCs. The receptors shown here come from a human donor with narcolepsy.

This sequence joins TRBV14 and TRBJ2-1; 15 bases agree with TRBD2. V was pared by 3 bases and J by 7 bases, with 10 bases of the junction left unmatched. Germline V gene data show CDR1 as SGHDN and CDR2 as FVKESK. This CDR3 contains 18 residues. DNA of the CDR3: TGTGCCAGCAGCCATCCAGGACTAGCGGGAGGGCCCGGGAATGAGCAGTTCTTC. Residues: CASSHPGLAGGPGNEQFF.

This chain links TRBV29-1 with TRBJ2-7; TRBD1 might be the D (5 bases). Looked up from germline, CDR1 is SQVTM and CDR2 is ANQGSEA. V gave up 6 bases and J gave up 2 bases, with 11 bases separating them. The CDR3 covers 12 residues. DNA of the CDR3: TGCAGCGTCGCAGACAGCACCTACGAGCAGTACTTC. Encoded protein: CSVADSTYEQYF.

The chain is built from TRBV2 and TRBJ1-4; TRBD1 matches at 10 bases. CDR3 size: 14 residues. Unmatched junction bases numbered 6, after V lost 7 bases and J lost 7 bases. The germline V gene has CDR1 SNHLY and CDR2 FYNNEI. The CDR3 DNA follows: TGTGCCAGCATACGACAGGGGGCAGGTGAAAAACTGTTTTTT. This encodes CASIRQGAGEKLFF.

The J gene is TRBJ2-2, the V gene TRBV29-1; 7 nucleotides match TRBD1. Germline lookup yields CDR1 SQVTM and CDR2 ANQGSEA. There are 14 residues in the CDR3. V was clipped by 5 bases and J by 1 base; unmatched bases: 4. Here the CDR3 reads CSVLRTGNTGELFF. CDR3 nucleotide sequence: TGCAGCGTTCTAAGGACAGGGAACACCGGGGAGCTGTTTTTT.

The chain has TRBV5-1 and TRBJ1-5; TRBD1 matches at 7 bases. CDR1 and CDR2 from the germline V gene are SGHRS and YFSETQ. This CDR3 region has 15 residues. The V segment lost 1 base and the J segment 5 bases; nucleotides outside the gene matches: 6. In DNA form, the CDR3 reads TGCGCCAGCAGCTTGTTTGGACAGGAAGATCAGCCCCAGCATTTT. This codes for CASSLFGQEDQPQHF.

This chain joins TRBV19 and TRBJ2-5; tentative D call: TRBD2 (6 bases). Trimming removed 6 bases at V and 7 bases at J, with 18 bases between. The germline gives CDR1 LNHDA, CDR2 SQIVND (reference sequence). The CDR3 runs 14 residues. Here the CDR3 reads CASSLTSDEGTQYF. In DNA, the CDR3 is TGTGCCAGTAGCTTGACTAGTGACGAAGGGACCCAGTACTTC.

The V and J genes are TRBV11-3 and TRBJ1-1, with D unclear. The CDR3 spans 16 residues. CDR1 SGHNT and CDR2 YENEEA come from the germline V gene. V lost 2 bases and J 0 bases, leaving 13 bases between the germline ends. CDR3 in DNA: TGTGCCAGCAGCTTATTGATGGGCGCAATGAACACTGAAGCTTTCTTT. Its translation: CASSLLMGAMNTEAFF.

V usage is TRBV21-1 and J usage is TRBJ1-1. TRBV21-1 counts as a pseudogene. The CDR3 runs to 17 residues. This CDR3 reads CASSARRGRGMGTEAFF. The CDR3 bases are TGTGCCAGCAGCGCCCGCAGGGGGAGGGGAATGGGGACTGAAGCTTTCTTT.

DNA for the CDR3: TGTGCCAGCAGCTTAACCCCCCGCTCGAATGAGCAGTTCTTC. Translated: CASSLTPRSNEQFF. The rearrangement uses TRBV7-3 and TRBJ2-1; D is unresolved. V lost 0 bases and J lost 7, with 10 bases in between. This CDR3 contains 14 residues. Germline V gene sequence: CDR1 SGHTA, CDR2 FQGTGA.

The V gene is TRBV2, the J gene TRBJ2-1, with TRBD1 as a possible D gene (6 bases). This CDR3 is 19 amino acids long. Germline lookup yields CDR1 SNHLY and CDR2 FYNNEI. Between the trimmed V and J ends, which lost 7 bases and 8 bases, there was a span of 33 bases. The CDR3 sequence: CASTPGVAAGRGLSDEQFF. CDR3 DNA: TGTGCCAGCACCCCAGGGGTGGCGGCGGGTCGGGGTCTGAGCGATGAGCAGTTCTTC.

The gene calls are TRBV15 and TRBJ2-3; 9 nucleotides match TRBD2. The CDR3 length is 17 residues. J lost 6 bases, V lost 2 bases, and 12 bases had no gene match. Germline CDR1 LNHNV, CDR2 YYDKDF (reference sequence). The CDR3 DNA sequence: TGTGCCACCAGCAGATCATTAGCGGGGGTCCGGTCTGATACGCAGTATTTT. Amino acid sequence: CATSRSLAGVRSDTQYF.

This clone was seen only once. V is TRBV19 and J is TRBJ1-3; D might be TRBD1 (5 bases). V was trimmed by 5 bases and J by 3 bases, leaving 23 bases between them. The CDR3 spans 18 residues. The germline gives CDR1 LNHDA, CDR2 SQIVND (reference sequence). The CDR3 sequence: CASSPSPKSGDYGNTIYF. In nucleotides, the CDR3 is TGTGCCAGTAGTCCTTCCCCAAAGTCGGGGGACTATGGAAACACCATATATTTT.

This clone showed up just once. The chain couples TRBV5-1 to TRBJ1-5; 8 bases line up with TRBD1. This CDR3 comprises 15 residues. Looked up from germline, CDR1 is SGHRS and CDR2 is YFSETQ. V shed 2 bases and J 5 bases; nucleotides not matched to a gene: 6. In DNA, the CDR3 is TGCGCCAGCAGCTTATCAGGGGGCAGGGATCAGCCCCAGCATTTT. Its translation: CASSLSGGRDQPQHF.

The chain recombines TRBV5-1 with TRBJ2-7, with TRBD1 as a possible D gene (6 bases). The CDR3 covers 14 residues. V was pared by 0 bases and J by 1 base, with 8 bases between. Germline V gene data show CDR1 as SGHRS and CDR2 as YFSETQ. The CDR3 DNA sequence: TGCGCCAGCAGCTTGGACAGGGAATCCTACGAGCAGTACTTC. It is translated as CASSLDRESYEQYF.

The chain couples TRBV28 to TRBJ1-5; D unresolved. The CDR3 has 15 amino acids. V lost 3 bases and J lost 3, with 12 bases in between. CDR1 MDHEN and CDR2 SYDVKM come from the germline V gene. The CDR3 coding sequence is TGTGCCAGCAGTTTCCCGGGTCGTTACAATCAGCCCCAGCATTTT. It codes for CASSFPGRYNQPQHF.

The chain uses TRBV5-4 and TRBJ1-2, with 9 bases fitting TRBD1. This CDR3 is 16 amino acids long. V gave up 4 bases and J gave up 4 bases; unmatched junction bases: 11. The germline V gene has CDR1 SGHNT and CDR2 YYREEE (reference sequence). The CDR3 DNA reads TGTGCCAGCAGCCCCGACCCGGGACAGGGTCGCTATGGCTACACCTTC. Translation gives CASSPDPGQGRYGYTF.